These 2 T cell receptor beta chains were all obtained from the same sample, sequenced in a study of T cell responses to AZD1222 COVID-19 vaccine. Method: immunoSEQ multiplex PCR; TCRdb's copy keeps in-frame clones and lacks some. The data hold 100,000 to 150,000 clones, with more than 70% observed a single time. The sequences come from peripheral blood, collected on day 0 of AZD1222 vaccination. The receptors stem from an adult in good health.

The chain couples TRBV7-9 to TRBJ2-5; D unresolved. V lost 6 bases and J 5 bases, leaving 16 bases between the germline ends. Germline loops: CDR1 SEHNR, CDR2 FQNEAQ (reference sequence). The CDR3 runs to 14 residues. CDR3 sequence: CASSQTNQGETQYF. CDR3 bases: TGTGCCAGCAGTCAAACGAATCAAGGGGAGACCCAGTACTTC.

The chain has TRBV20-1 and TRBJ1-4, with D uncertain. Germline V gene sequence: CDR1 DFQATT, CDR2 SNEGSKA (reference sequence). The CDR3 spans 11 residues. The V gene lost 5 bases and the J gene lost 6 bases, with 7 bases spanning the gap. The CDR3 nucleotides read TGCAGTGCTCAAAAGGATGAAAAACTGTTTTTT. Its translation is CSAQKDEKLFF.